This T cell receptor beta chain was profiled in a study of blood T cells in healthy people across ages. Points from the study as a whole: Unsorted PBMCs ruled out conclusive naive versus antigen-experienced comparison.

The CDR3 totals 13 residues. V lost 6 bases to trimming and J lost 4 bases, with 15 bases between them. CDR1 DFQATT and CDR2 SNEGSKA come from the germline V gene (reference sequence). Note on this clonotype: Its antigen remains unknown.

Primed by a sample-barcoded 5' primer and a J-beta primer mix, a second PCR proceeded for roughly 6 to 12 cycles. Each of the cDNA molecules was tagged by a template-switch adaptor with 12 random nucleotides. Every sample gave at least 3 million paired-end reads containing CDR3. MiXCR, applied by TCRdb to the 5' RACE reads, yields one record per CDR3 protein. The sample contains about 1.8 million distinct CDR3 sequences, around half of which appear only once. The sample consisted of blood. The receptor comes from a woman in her 40s in good health. The chain combines TRBV20-1 with TRBJ1-1, with D possibly TRBD1 on 6 matching bases. In nucleotides, the CDR3 is TGCAGTGCCCCGGGACACGAAGGCACTGAAGCTTTCTTT. Residues: CSAPGHEGTEAFF.